The sequence of this T cell receptor beta chain was determined in a study of cytotoxic CD8 clonotypes in ibrutinib-treated CLL. The CDR3 is 18 amino acids. CDR1 is MGHRA, CDR2 YSYEKL, per germline. Trimming left V 0 bases short and J 3 bases short, with 19 bases between. Assay: immunoSEQ multiplex PCR; the TCRdb copy retains only in-frame clones and omits some. The table lists 250,000 to 350,000 clones, 65% to 85% of them singletons, with roughly 5.7% in the top ten. The receptor was isolated from a human donor with chronic lymphocytic leukemia. This chain uses TRBV4-1 with TRBJ2-3, with a weak D call TRBD1 (7 bases). The sequences come from PBMCs, collected at disease progression, from a patient treated with ibrutinib. CDR3: CASSQEYEEGALTDTQYF. The CDR3 DNA reads TGCGCCAGCAGCCAAGAGTATGAGGAGGGGGCTTTGACAGATACGCAGTATTTT.